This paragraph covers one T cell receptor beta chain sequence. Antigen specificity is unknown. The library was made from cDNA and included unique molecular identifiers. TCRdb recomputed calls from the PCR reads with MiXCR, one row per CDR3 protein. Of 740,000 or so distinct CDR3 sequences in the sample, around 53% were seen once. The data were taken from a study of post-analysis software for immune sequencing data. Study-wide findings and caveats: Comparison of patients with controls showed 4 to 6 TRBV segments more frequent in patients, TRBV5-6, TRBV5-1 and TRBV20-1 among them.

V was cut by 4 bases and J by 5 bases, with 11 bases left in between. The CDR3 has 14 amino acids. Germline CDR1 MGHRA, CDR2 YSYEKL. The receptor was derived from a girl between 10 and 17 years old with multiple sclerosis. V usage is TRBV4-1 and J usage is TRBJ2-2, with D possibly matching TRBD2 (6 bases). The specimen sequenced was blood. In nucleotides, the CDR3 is TGCGCCAGCAGCCCGACTAGTCTGACCGGGGAGCTGTTTTTT. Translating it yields CASSPTSLTGELFF.